This TCR beta chain comes out of a study of shared clonotypes between healthy human individuals. V was shortened by 7 bases and J by 1 base, with 16 bases between the two germline ends. CDR1 and CDR2 (germline): MNHEY, SMNVEV (reference sequence). This CDR3 is 15 amino acids long. Produced via immunoSEQ multiplex PCR; TCRdb's table is partial and in-frame only. The sample has about 1.5 million clones, about 98% seen once. V and J are TRBV27 and TRBJ1-1; D might be TRBD1 (6 bases). Sequenced: naive CD4+ T cells sorted from blood. Subset described: CD45RA+ positively selected. The clonotype comes from a man aged 25-45 years in good health. The CDR3 DNA sequence: TGTGCCAGCAAGCTCCAGACAGGTCGGAACACTGAAGCTTTCTTT. It is translated as CASKLQTGRNTEAFF.